This is a list of T cell receptor beta chains from one sample in a study of shared clonotypes between healthy human individuals. The method was immunoSEQ multiplex PCR; TCRdb's version includes in-frame clones alone and lacks a portion of them. The table lists roughly 1,600,000 clones, around 98.5% of them singletons, with 0.36% in the top ten. Input material: naive CD4+ T cells sorted from blood. The receptors shown here come from a man under 40 in good health. The CDR3 runs from the conserved cysteine through the conserved F or W. The order of the fields is clone size, J gene, D gene, V gene, CDR3 DNA, CDR3 protein. D genes are given only for firm matches. Size tells how often a clone was seen (once, few, many) or the class of an expanded clone, and some rows leave it out.

NA TRBJ2-7 NA TRBV25-1 TGTGCCAGCAACCGGATGGGTGGAGGGGCGGAGCAGTACTTC CASNRMGGGAEQYF
NA TRBJ1-1 NA TRBV5-1 TGCGCCAGCAGCTTGGATATCTCGGCAAACACTGAAGCTTTCTTT CASSLDISANTEAFF
NA TRBJ2-2 TRBD2 TRBV2 TGTGCCAGCATGTCTAGCGGGAGGACCGGGGAGCTGTTTTTT CASMSSGRTGELFF
NA TRBJ2-3 NA TRBV18 TGTGCCAGCTCCCAGCGCGGGGCGGACCACACAGATACGCAGTATTTT CASSQRGADHTDTQYF
NA TRBJ2-3 NA TRBV12-2 TGTGCAAGTCGCCCAGGGGACAGTTTCACAGATACGCAGTATTTT CASRPGDSFTDTQYF
NA TRBJ1-2 NA TRBV19 TGTGCCACCCCCGACCAGGATGGCTATGGCTACACCTTC CATPDQDGYGYTF
NA TRBJ1-4 TRBD1 TRBV5-1 TGCGCCAGCGGACAGGGTGGAAGGTATGAAAAACTGTTTTTT CASGQGGRYEKLFF
NA TRBJ2-6 TRBD1 TRBV28 TGTGCCAGCAGAGCCACAGGAGCAGGGGGCTCTGGGGCCAACGTCCTGACTTTC CASRATGAGGSGANVLTF
NA TRBJ1-2 TRBD1 TRBV28 TGTGCCAGCAGCCCGGACAGGGGGCGCCCCTACTATGGCTACACCTTC CASSPDRGRPYYGYTF
NA TRBJ2-3 NA TRBV27 TGTGCCAGCAACACCCATGGAACAGATACGCAGTATTTT CASNTHGTDTQYF
NA TRBJ1-1 TRBD1 TRBV2 TGTGCCACCCTGACAGGGGGCGGAACTGAAGCTTTCTTT CATLTGGGTEAFF
once TRBJ2-7 NA TRBV20-1 TGCAGTGCTAGAGACCGTCACGAGCAGTACTTC CSARDRHEQYF
NA TRBJ2-3 NA TRBV19 TGTGCCAGTAGTAGAAGCCCCACAGATACGCAGTATTTT CASSRSPTDTQYF
NA TRBJ1-1 NA TRBV28 TGTGCCAGCAGCCCCTTTCTAAGGCCAGTACAGAAAGTGAACACTGAAGCTTTCTTT CASSPFLRPVQKVNTEAFF
NA TRBJ2-7 TRBD2 TRBV5-1 TGCGCCAGCAGCGAGCGTAGCGGGAGGTTCGAGCAGTACTTC CASSERSGRFEQYF
once TRBJ2-7 TRBD1 TRBV19 TGTGCCAGTAGTAATCCGGGACAGGGAATCTCCTACGAGCAGTACTTC CASSNPGQGISYEQYF
NA TRBJ2-1 NA TRBV9 TGTGCCAGCAGCGCGACAGGTTACAATGAGCAGTTCTTC CASSATGYNEQFF
NA TRBJ2-5 TRBD2 TRBV25-1 TGTGCCAGCAGTGGTTGGACTAGCGGGATCCAAGAGACCCAGTACTTC CASSGWTSGIQETQYF
NA TRBJ2-3 TRBD1 TRBV18 TGTGCCAGCTCACCGGGACAGGGATCAGATACGCAGTATTTT CASSPGQGSDTQYF
NA TRBJ2-1 NA TRBV5-1 TGCGCCAGCAGCTTGGCCGGGGCTAGCTCCTACAATGAGCAGTTCTTC CASSLAGASSYNEQFF
once TRBJ2-1 TRBD2 TRBV10-3 TGTGCCATCAGAGTAGCGGGAGTTTTGGGAGATGAGCAGTTCTTC CAIRVAGVLGDEQFF
NA TRBJ1-4 TRBD1 TRBV2 TGTGCCAGCCTTTGGACAGGGGGAGATGAAAAACTGTTTTTT CASLWTGGDEKLFF
NA TRBJ2-2 TRBD1 TRBV14 TGTGCCAGCAGCCTCTTTCCCGACAGGGCGAGCAACACCGGGGAGCTGTTTTTT CASSLFPDRASNTGELFF
NA TRBJ1-2 NA TRBV28 TGTGCCAGCAGAGGCCTCGGGCAGCTCTATGGCTACACCTTC CASRGLGQLYGYTF
NA TRBJ2-1 TRBD1 TRBV10-2 TGCGCCAGCAGTGGACAGGGAGCTTACAATGAGCAGTTCTTC CASSGQGAYNEQFF
NA TRBJ1-3 NA TRBV9 TGTGCCAGCAGCGGCTCAGGCGACTCTGGAAACACCATATATTTT CASSGSGDSGNTIYF
NA TRBJ2-7 NA TRBV28 TGTGCCAGCAGTTTAAACAGGGCACCTTACGAGCAGTACTTC CASSLNRAPYEQYF
NA TRBJ2-7 NA TRBV11-2 TGTGCCAGCAGCTTAGAATGGGGTCTAAATCACTACGAGCAGTACTTC CASSLEWGLNHYEQYF
once TRBJ2-2 NA TRBV7-9 TGTGCCAGCAGACGGGGGACAACCGGGGAGCTGTTTTTT CASRRGTTGELFF